A selection of T cell receptor beta chains follows, all from one sample in a study of blood T cell repertoires in COVID-19. TCRdb's copy holds only in-frame clones and misses some; the assay was immunoSEQ multiplex PCR. The sample has about 300,000 clones, 80% to 90% seen once; the top ten hold approximately 1.5%. The sample taken for sequencing was peripheral blood. These receptors came from a woman between 40 and 55 years old who had recovered from COVID-19. Each CDR3 is given with its conserved first and last residue. D genes are given only for firm matches.

d_call	v_call	cdr3_aa
TRBD1	TRBV7-9	CASSIDRDQPQHF
NA	TRBV5-5	CASRPIQGYNEQFF
TRBD2	TRBV4-1	CASSPGTSGQETQYF
TRBD1	TRBV9	CASSVGGQGSTEAFF
TRBD1	TRBV10-3	CAISPGQGVLGTQYF
TRBD2	TRBV7-2	CASSLLAGWTDTQYF
TRBD2	TRBV9	CASSVETSGGGTDTQYF
NA	TRBV6-5	CASRQGQGETYEQYF
NA	TRBV5-6	CASSLTRNYGYTF
NA	TRBV5-4	CASSYGGDYGYTF
TRBD1	TRBV5-1	CASSALDRVVETQYF
TRBD2	TRBV11-2	CASSLPPSRGDNTGELFF
TRBD1	TRBV6-5	CASSFTGGASF
NA	TRBV6-2/TRBV6-3	CASSTPGGANVLTF
NA	TRBV7-9	CASSHPGFHNYGYTF
TRBD1	TRBV2	CASSEQGQGYEQYF
NA	TRBV4-1	CASSQPSAGSPGELFF
TRBD2	TRBV9	CASSVAGRGVDTQYF
TRBD1	TRBV4-2	CASSPKDRGGYGYTF
TRBD1	TRBV7-2	CASSLTRGPNIQYF
TRBD1	TRBV6-4	CASSRDREYTLNTEAFF
NA	TRBV7-8	CASTLRGAADTQYF
NA	TRBV2	CASSERTRVYTF